This TCR beta chain was observed in a study of T cell responses to AZD1222 COVID-19 vaccine. This CDR3 is 13 amino acids long. Trimming took off 0 bases at V and 4 bases at J, with 3 bases between the two ends. Germline loops: CDR1 MNHNY, CDR2 SVGAGI (reference sequence). Study-wide points: The sample set comprised mostly white British donors with more females, and clonal diversity was possibly underestimated. Just a handful of AZD1222 recipients were seropositive at baseline. Spike was spanned by vaccine-associated CD4 TCRs, with dominance at 160-218 and 743-854. Following two doses of AZD1222, Spike-specific TCR breadth and depth rose.

Details on this clone: Antigen specificity is unknown.

Assay: immunoSEQ multiplex PCR; the TCRdb copy retains only in-frame clones and omits some. Seen here are some 96,000 clones, approximately 87% observed once, and the top ten hold approximately 16%. The V and J genes are TRBV6-6 and TRBJ2-2, with D unresolved. The sample consisted of peripheral blood, taken on day 0 of AZD1222 vaccination. This clonotype was obtained from an adult in good health. The CDR3 DNA reads as TGTGCCAGCAGTTACTCGACCACCGGGGAGCTGTTTTTT. It translates to CASSYSTTGELFF.